This T cell receptor beta chain emerged from a study of beta chain features in type 1 diabetes. This CDR3 has 15 residues. Germline V gene data show CDR1 as SGHRS and CDR2 as YFSETQ. V lost 4 bases, J lost 2 bases, and 5 bases stayed unmatched. Since all of the isolated RNA was reverse transcribed, expressed TCRB transcripts were what got sequenced. The data were produced by immunoSEQ multiplex PCR, yet TCRdb's version contains in-frame clones alone and is incomplete. The table lists more than 140,000 clones, roughly 9.7% of them singletons. This receptor was taken from a woman in her 40s in good health. Sequenced input: central memory CD4+ T cells from blood. J is TRBJ2-3 and V is TRBV5-1, with 9 bases fitting TRBD2. In DNA, the CDR3 is TGCGCCAGCAGCCAGGGGACTAGCCTCACAGATACGCAGTATTTT. Its translation is CASSQGTSLTDTQYF.